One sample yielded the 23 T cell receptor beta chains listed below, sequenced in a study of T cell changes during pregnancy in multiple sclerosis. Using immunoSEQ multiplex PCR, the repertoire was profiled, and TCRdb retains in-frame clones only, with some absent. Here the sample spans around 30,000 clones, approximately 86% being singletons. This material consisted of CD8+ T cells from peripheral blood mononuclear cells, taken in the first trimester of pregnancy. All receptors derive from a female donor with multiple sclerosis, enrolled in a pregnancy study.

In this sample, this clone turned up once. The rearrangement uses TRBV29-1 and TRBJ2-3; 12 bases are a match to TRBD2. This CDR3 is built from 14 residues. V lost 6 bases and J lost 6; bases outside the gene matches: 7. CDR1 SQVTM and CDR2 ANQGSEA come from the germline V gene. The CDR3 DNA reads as TGCAGCGTCGGAGGGACTAGCGGGCGGGATACGCAGTATTTT. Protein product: CSVGGTSGRDTQYF.

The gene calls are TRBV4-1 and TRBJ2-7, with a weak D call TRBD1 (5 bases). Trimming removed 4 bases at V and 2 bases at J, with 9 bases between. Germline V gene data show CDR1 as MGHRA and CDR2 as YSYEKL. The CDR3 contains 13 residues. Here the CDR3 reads CASSLSGTYEQYF. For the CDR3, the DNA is TGCGCCAGCAGCCTTTCAGGGACCTACGAGCAGTACTTC.

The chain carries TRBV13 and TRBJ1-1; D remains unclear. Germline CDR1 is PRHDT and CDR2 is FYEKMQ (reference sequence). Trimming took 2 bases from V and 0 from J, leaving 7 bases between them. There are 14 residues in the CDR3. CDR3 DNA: TGTGCCAGCAGCTTATCAGGTTTGAACACTGAAGCTTTCTTT. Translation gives CASSLSGLNTEAFF.

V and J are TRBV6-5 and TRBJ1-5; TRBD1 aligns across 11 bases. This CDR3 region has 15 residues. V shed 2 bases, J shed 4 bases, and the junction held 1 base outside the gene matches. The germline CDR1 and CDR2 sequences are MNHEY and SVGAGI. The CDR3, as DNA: TGTGCCAGCAGTTACGGGACAGGGGGAAATCAGCCCCAGCATTTT. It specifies CASSYGTGGNQPQHF.

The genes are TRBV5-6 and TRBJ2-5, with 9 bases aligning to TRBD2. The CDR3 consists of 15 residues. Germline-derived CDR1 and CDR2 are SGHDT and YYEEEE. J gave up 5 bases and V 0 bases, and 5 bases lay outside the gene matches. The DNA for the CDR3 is TGTGCCAGCAGCTTGGTAGCGGGAGATTTTGAGACCCAGTACTTC. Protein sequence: CASSLVAGDFETQYF.

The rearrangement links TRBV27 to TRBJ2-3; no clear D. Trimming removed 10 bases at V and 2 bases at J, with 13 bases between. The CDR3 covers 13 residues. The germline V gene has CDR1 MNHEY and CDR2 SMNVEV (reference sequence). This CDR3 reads CATYFTDTDTQYF. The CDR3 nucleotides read TGTGCCACCTATTTCACCGACACAGATACGCAGTATTTT.

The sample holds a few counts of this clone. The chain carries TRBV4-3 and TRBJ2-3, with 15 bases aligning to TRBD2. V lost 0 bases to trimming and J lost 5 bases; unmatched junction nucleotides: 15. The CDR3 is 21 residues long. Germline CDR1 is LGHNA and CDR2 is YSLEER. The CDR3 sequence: CASSQDFSPGTSGGNGDTQYF. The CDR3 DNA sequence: TGCGCCAGCAGCCAAGATTTCTCACCCGGGACTAGCGGGGGGAATGGAGATACGCAGTATTTT.

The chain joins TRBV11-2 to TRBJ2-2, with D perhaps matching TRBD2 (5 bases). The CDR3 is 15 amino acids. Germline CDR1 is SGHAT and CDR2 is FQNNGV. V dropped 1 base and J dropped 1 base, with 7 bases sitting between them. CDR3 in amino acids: CASSLGGENTGELFF. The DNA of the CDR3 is TGTGCCAGCAGCTTAGGGGGAGAGAACACCGGGGAGCTGTTTTTT.

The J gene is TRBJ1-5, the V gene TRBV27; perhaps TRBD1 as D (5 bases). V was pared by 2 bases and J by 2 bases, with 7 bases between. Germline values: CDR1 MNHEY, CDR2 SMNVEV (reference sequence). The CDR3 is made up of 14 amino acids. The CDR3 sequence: CASSLVGGNQPQHF. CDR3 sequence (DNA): TGTGCCAGCAGTTTAGTAGGGGGCAATCAGCCCCAGCATTTT.

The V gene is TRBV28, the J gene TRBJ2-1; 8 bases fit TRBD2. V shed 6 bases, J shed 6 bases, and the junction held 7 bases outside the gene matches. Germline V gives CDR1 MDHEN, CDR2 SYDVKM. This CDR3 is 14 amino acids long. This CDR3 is CASRDSGSGNEQFF. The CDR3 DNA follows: TGTGCCAGCAGGGACAGCGGGAGCGGCAATGAGCAGTTCTTC.

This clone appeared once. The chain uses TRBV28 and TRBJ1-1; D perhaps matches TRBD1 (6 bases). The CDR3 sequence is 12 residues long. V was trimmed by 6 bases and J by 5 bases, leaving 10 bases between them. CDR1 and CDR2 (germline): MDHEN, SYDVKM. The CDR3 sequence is CASSRGLTEAFF. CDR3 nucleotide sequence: TGTGCCAGCAGCAGGGGCTTGACTGAAGCTTTCTTT.

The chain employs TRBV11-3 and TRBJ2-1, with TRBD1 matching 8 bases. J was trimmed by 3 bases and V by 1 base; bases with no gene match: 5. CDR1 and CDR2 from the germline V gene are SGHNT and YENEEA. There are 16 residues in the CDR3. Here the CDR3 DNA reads TGTGCCAGCAGCTTAGGCGGGACAGGTCGCTACAATGAGCAGTTCTTC. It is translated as CASSLGGTGRYNEQFF. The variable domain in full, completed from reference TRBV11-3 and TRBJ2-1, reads EAGVVQSPRYKIIEKKQPVAFWCNPISGHNTLYWYLQNLGQGPELLIRYENEEAVDDSQLPKDRFSAERLKGVDSTLKIQPAELGDSAVYLCASSLGGTGRYNEQFFGPGTRLTVL.

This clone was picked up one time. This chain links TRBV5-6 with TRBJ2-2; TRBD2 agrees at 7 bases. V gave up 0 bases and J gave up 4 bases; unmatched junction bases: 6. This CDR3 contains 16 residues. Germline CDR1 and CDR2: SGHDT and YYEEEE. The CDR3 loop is CASSLAVAGVTGELFF. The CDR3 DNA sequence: TGTGCCAGCAGCTTGGCCGTTGCGGGAGTCACCGGGGAGCTGTTTTTT.

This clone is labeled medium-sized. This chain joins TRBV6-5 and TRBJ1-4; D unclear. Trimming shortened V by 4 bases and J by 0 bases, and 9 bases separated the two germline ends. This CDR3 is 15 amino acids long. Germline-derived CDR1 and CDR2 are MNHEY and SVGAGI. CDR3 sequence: CASSFDGATNEKLFF. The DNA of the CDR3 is TGTGCCAGCAGTTTCGACGGAGCAACTAATGAAAAACTGTTTTTT.

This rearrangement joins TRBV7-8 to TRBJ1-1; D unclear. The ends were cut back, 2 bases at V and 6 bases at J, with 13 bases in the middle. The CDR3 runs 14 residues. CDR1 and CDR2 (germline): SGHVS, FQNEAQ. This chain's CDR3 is CASSLRLSGSEAFF. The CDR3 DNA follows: TGTGCCAGCAGCTTAAGGCTATCGGGATCTGAAGCTTTCTTT.

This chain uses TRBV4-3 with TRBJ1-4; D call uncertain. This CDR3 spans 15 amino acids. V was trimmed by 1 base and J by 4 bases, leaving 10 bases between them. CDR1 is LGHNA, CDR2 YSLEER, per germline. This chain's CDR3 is CASSQVGESNEKLFF. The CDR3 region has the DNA TGCGCCAGCAGCCAAGTCGGAGAAAGTAATGAAAAACTGTTTTTT.

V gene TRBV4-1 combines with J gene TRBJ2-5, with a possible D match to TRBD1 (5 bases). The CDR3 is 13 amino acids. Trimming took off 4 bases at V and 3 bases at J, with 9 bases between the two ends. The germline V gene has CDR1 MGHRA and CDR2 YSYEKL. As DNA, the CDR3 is TGCGCCAGCAGCCTGGACAAAGAAGAGACCCAGTACTTC. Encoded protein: CASSLDKEETQYF.

The CDR3 DNA reads TGTGCCAGCAGGACGGGACAGTCCTACGAGCAGTACTTC. Translation: CASRTGQSYEQYF. This sequence joins TRBV27 and TRBJ2-7; 7 nucleotides agree with TRBD1. The J segment lost 1 base and the V segment lost 6 bases, leaving 3 bases of the junction unmatched. CDR1 MNHEY and CDR2 SMNVEV come from the germline V gene (reference sequence). This CDR3 has 13 residues.

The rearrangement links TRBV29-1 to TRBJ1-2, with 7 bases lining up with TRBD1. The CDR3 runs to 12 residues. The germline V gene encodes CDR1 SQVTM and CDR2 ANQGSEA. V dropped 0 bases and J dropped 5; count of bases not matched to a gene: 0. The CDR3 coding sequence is TGCAGCGTTGAAGAGGGACAGTATGGCTACACCTTC. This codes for CSVEEGQYGYTF.

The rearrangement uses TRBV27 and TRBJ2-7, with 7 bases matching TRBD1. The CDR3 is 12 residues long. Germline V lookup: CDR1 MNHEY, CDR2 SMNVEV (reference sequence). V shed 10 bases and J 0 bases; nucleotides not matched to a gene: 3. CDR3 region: CATRDSSYEQYF. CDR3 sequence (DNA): TGTGCCACTAGGGACAGCTCCTACGAGCAGTACTTC.

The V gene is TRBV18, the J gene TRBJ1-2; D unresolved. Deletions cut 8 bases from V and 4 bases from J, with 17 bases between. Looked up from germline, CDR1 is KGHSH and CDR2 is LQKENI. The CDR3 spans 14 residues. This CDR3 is CASQKQRKRYGYTF. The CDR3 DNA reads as TGTGCCAGCCAAAAGCAGAGAAAGCGCTATGGCTACACCTTC. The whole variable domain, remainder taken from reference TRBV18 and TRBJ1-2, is NAGVMQNPRHLVRRRGQEARLRCSPMKGHSHVYWYRQLPEEGLKFMVYLQKENIIDESGMPKERFSAEFPKEGPSILRIQQVVRGDSAAYFCASQKQRKRYGYTFGSGTRLTVV.

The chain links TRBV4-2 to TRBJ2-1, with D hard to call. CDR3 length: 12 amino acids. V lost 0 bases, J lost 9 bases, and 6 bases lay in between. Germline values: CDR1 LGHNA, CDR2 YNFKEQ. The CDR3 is CASSQETGEQFF. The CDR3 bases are TGTGCCAGCAGCCAAGAAACGGGTGAGCAGTTCTTC.

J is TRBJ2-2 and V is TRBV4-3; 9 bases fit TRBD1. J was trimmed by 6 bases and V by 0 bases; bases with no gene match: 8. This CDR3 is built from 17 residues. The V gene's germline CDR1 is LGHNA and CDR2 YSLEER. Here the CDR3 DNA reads TGCGCCAGCAGCCAAGACTCCGGGACAGGGCGATCCGGGGAGCTGTTTTTT. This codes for CASSQDSGTGRSGELFF.